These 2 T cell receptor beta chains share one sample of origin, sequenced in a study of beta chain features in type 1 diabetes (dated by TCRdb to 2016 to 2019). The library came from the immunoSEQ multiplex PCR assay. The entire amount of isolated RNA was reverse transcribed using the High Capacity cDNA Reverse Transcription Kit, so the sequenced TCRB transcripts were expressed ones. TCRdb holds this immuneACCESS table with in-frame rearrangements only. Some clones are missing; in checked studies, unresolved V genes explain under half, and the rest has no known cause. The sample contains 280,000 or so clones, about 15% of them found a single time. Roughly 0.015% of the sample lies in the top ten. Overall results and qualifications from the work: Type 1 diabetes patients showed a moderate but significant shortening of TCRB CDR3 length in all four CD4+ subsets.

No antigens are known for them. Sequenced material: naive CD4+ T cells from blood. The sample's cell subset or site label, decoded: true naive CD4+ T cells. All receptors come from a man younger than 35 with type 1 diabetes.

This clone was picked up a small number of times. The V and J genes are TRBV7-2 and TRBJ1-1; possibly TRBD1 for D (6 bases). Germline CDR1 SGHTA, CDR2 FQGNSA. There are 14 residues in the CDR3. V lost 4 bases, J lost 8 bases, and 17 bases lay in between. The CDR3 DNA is TGTGCCAGCAGCTCCACCAACCCCGGGACAGAAGCTTTCTTT. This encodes CASSSTNPGTEAFF.

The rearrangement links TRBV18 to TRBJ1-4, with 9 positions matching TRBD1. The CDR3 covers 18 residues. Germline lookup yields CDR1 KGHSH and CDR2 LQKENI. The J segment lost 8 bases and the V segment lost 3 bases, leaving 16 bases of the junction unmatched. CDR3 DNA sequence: TGTGCCAGCTCACCGTCCGGACAGGGGACGAATCGGGGGGAAAAACTGTTTTTT. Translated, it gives CASSPSGQGTNRGEKLFF.